The 22 T cell receptor beta chains in this list originate from one sample, sequenced in a study of T cell responses to AZD1222 COVID-19 vaccine. Data came from immunoSEQ multiplex PCR; TCRdb stores just in-frame clones and leaves some out. The sample holds 150,000 to 200,000 clones, 93% seen once. Specimen: peripheral blood, collected on day 0 of AZD1222 vaccination. These receptors came from an adult in good health.

The gene calls are TRBV7-9 and TRBJ2-1, with 7 positions matching TRBD2. The germline V gene has CDR1 SEHNR and CDR2 FQNEAQ (reference sequence). The V gene end was trimmed by 0 bases and the J gene end by 8 bases; junction bases not matched to a gene: 16. The CDR3 covers 18 residues. CDR3 sequence: CASSLALRTSAGRDEQFF. For the CDR3, the DNA is TGTGCCAGCAGCTTAGCGCTAAGAACTAGCGCGGGCAGGGATGAGCAGTTCTTC.

The chain recombines TRBV30 with TRBJ1-1; no definite D call. The V end lost 4 bases, the J end lost 12 bases, and 21 bases lay between the germline ends. This CDR3 comprises 13 residues. Germline V gives CDR1 GTSNPN, CDR2 SVGIG (reference sequence). Here the CDR3 reads CAWMMRAGSFTFF. DNA of the CDR3: TGTGCCTGGATGATGAGGGCCGGGTCCTTCACTTTCTTT.

This sequence joins TRBV2 and TRBJ2-1; tentative D call: TRBD2 (5 bases). V lost 10 bases, J lost 8 bases, and 24 bases lay in between. This CDR3 has 15 amino acids. Germline CDR1 reads SNHLY; CDR2 reads FYNNEI. CDR3 sequence reads: CATQLDVGVIDEQFF. CDR3 sequence (DNA): TGTGCCACCCAACTAGATGTGGGAGTGATCGATGAGCAGTTCTTC.

This chain connects TRBV6-6 to TRBJ1-2; no reliable D call. Germline V gene lookup returns CDR1 MNHNY and CDR2 SVGAGI (reference sequence). CDR3 length equals 13 residues. Trimming stripped 7 bases from V and 5 bases from J, with 14 bases between. The CDR3 sequence: CASTPSQHYGYTF. The DNA for the CDR3 is TGTGCCAGCACCCCATCCCAACATTATGGCTACACCTTC.

The genes are TRBV11-2 and TRBJ2-7; 9 bases align to TRBD1. The CDR3 contains 14 residues. The germline V gene has CDR1 SGHAT and CDR2 FQNNGV. V gave up 5 bases and J gave up 3 bases; unmatched junction bases: 5. The CDR3 region has the DNA TGTGCCAGCAGCCCGTCGACAGGGGGCTACGAGCAGTACTTC. This sequence encodes CASSPSTGGYEQYF.

The chain has TRBV5-1 and TRBJ2-3; unclear D gene. CDR1 and CDR2 from the germline V gene are SGHRS and YFSETQ. Between the trimmed V and J ends, which lost 3 bases and 9 bases, there was a span of 14 bases. The CDR3 is 13 amino acids. DNA for the CDR3: TGCGCCAGCAGCTGGGGATCATGGGGAACGCAGTATTTT. Its protein is CASSWGSWGTQYF.

The rearrangement joins TRBV15 to TRBJ1-1; unclear D gene. The V end was cut by 0 bases, the J end by 2 bases, with 13 bases between. The CDR3 runs to 16 residues. Germline V gene lookup returns CDR1 LNHNV and CDR2 YYDKDF (reference sequence). CDR3 bases: TGTGCCACCAGCAGAGATTTGGCTGTGAGAAACACTGAAGCTTTCTTT. Translated, it gives CATSRDLAVRNTEAFF.

This chain links TRBV15 with TRBJ1-2; D not resolved. The CDR3 has 15 residues. V was trimmed by 1 base and J by 0 bases, leaving 9 bases between them. CDR1 is LNHNV and CDR2 is YYDKDF in the germline V gene (reference sequence). CDR3 residues: CATSRGYETNYGYTF. In DNA, the CDR3 is TGTGCCACCAGCAGAGGGTACGAGACTAACTATGGCTACACCTTC.

This chain links TRBV10-2 with TRBJ2-1; D gene ambiguous. Germline V lookup: CDR1 WSHSY, CDR2 SAAADI. The CDR3 totals 16 residues. Trimming took 8 bases from V and 1 from J, leaving 18 bases between them. The CDR3 reads CASSQLGGGSYNEQFF. CDR3 bases: TGCGCCAGCTCGCAATTAGGCGGTGGGTCCTACAATGAGCAGTTCTTC.

The CDR3 spells CASSLEGCWVVNEQFF. CDR3 DNA: TGTGCCAGCAGCTTAGAGGGATGTTGGGTCGTTAATGAGCAGTTCTTC. V gene TRBV7-7 combines with J gene TRBJ2-1; no definite D call. CDR1 SSHAT and CDR2 FNYEAQ come from the germline V gene (reference sequence). The CDR3 is made up of 16 amino acids. V lost 1 base to trimming and J lost 7 bases, with 17 bases between them. The full variable domain, rest sourced from reference TRBV7-7 and TRBJ2-1, is GAGVSQSPRYKVTKRGQDVTLRCDPISSHATLYWYQQALGQGPEFLTYFNYEAQPDKSGLPSDRFSAERPEGSISTLTIQRTEQRDSAMYRCASSLEGCWVVNEQFFGPGTRLTVL.

This chain uses TRBV2 with TRBJ2-1; 9 bases are a match to TRBD1. The V gene end was trimmed by 5 bases and the J gene end by 7 bases; junction bases not matched to a gene: 9. CDR3 length equals 15 residues. The V gene's germline CDR1 is SNHLY and CDR2 FYNNEI. DNA of the CDR3: TGTGCCAGCAGTAATCCGGGACAGGGTGGAAATGAGCAGTTCTTC. As protein: CASSNPGQGGNEQFF.

The chain links TRBV19 to TRBJ1-2, with D maybe TRBD1 (5 bases). V shed 5 bases and J shed 8 bases, with 18 bases lying between them. Germline assignment: CDR1 LNHDA and CDR2 SQIVND (reference sequence). The CDR3 has 14 amino acids. Here the CDR3 DNA reads TGTGCCAGTAGTCCCGGACACCCTATTGAGGGCTACACCTTC. Translated, it gives CASSPGHPIEGYTF.

V is TRBV28 and J is TRBJ1-2; D remains unclear. From germline, CDR1 is MDHEN and CDR2 SYDVKM. Trimming cost V 7 bases and J 4 bases, with 16 bases left between them. This CDR3 has 14 residues. The CDR3: CASTTTVDPYGYTF. Here the CDR3 DNA reads TGTGCCAGCACCACGACCGTCGATCCCTATGGCTACACCTTC.

This chain links TRBV28 with TRBJ2-2, with 11 bases fitting TRBD2. The V segment lost 5 bases and the J segment 1 base; nucleotides outside the gene matches: 6. This CDR3 spans 17 amino acids. Germline-derived CDR1 and CDR2 are MDHEN and SYDVKM. CDR3 amino acids: CASSPSGLAVNTGELFF. CDR3 in DNA: TGTGCCAGCAGTCCCTCGGGACTAGCGGTGAACACCGGGGAGCTGTTTTTT.

The rearrangement uses TRBV10-1 and TRBJ2-2, with D uncertain. This CDR3 comprises 11 residues. Germline V gene sequence: CDR1 WNHNN, CDR2 SYGVQD (reference sequence). V gave up 6 bases and J gave up 6 bases, with 5 bases separating them. This CDR3 is CASRGAGELFF. The DNA for the CDR3 is TGCGCCAGCAGGGGCGCCGGGGAGCTGTTTTTT.

The chain couples TRBV10-3 to TRBJ1-2; possible D gene TRBD1, 5 bases. V was cut by 5 bases and J by 0 bases, with 10 bases left in between. The CDR3 is 14 amino acids. Germline CDR1 and CDR2: ENHRY and SYGVKD. This chain's CDR3 is CAISKQETNYGYTF. The CDR3 nucleotides read TGTGCCATCAGTAAACAGGAAACTAACTATGGCTACACCTTC.

V is TRBV12-3 or TRBV12-4 and J is TRBJ1-1; no firm D call. V lost 3 bases to trimming and J lost 5 bases, with 7 bases between them. This CDR3 comprises 12 residues. The CDR3 is CASSFHGTEAFF. CDR3 DNA: TGTGCCAGCAGTTTCCACGGGACTGAAGCTTTCTTT.

CDR3 DNA: TGTGCCAGCAGCCCCGCCGGGCCCAGTTTTCAGCCCCAGCATTTT. It translates to CASSPAGPSFQPQHF. The chain is built from TRBV27 and TRBJ1-5; D ambiguous. Looked up from germline, CDR1 is MNHEY and CDR2 is SMNVEV (reference sequence). V gave up 6 bases and J gave up 6 bases, with 18 bases separating them. The CDR3 runs 15 residues.

The V and J genes are TRBV6-5 and TRBJ1-1; D call uncertain. The CDR3 covers 12 residues. Germline-derived CDR1 and CDR2 are MNHEY and SVGAGI. The V and J ends lost 5 bases and 11 bases respectively, with 15 bases between them. Written as DNA, the CDR3 is TGTGCCAGCAGTCCGGACGCCAAAGAGGCTTTCTTT. Its translation: CASSPDAKEAFF.

This rearrangement joins TRBV9 to TRBJ2-1; D not resolved. Germline-derived CDR1 and CDR2 are SGDLS and YYNGEE. The CDR3 has 13 residues. Trimming took off 0 bases at V and 7 bases at J, with 8 bases between the two ends. The CDR3, as DNA: TGTGCCAGCAGCGTAGGCTCCGTGAATGAGCAGTTCTTC. Residues: CASSVGSVNEQFF.

The chain is built from TRBV11-2 and TRBJ2-1, with D tentatively TRBD2 (5 bases). CDR1 and CDR2 from the germline V gene are SGHAT and FQNNGV. The V gene lost 0 bases and the J gene lost 5 bases, with 14 bases spanning the gap. The CDR3 sequence is 16 residues long. CDR3 in amino acids: CASSLDPKRRNNEQFF. The CDR3 nucleotides are TGTGCCAGCAGCTTAGATCCTAAACGGAGGAACAATGAGCAGTTCTTC.

The CDR3 DNA is TGTGCCAGCAGCGCCGACAGGGGGTACCGGCCCCAGCATTTT. Translation gives CASSADRGYRPQHF. J is TRBJ1-5 and V is TRBV9; TRBD1 matches at 9 bases. After removal of 3 bases from V and 9 bases from J, the junction contained 7 bases not matched to a gene. The CDR3 has 14 amino acids. Germline CDR1 is SGDLS and CDR2 is YYNGEE.